The text below deals with one T cell receptor (beta chain). The method was immunoSEQ multiplex PCR; TCRdb's version includes in-frame clones alone and lacks a portion of them. The sample contains 450,000 or so clones, 70% to 90% of which appear only once. The data stem from a study of blood T cell repertoires in COVID-19. Seattle patient enrollment occurred during active infection, with longitudinal follow-up thereafter. Per germline, CDR1 SNHLY and CDR2 FYNNEI. There are 16 residues in the CDR3. Trimming took 2 bases from V and 6 from J; bases not matched to a gene: 5. What was sequenced was peripheral blood. This clonotype was sampled from a man aged 18 to 29 with COVID-19, enrolled during active disease. The V call is TRBV2, the J call TRBJ2-2; 11 nucleotides line up with TRBD2. This chain's CDR3 is CASSENLAGGPGELFF. DNA of the CDR3: TGTGCCAGCAGTGAAAACCTAGCGGGAGGACCCGGGGAGCTGTTTTTT. Using reference TRBV2 and TRBJ2-2 for the parts outside the CDR3, the full variable domain is EPEVTQTPSHQVTQMGQEVILRCVPISNHLYFYWYRQILGQKVEFLVSFYNNEISEKSEIFDDQFSVERPDGSNFTLKIRSTKLEDSAMYFCASSENLAGGPGELFFGEGSRLTVL.